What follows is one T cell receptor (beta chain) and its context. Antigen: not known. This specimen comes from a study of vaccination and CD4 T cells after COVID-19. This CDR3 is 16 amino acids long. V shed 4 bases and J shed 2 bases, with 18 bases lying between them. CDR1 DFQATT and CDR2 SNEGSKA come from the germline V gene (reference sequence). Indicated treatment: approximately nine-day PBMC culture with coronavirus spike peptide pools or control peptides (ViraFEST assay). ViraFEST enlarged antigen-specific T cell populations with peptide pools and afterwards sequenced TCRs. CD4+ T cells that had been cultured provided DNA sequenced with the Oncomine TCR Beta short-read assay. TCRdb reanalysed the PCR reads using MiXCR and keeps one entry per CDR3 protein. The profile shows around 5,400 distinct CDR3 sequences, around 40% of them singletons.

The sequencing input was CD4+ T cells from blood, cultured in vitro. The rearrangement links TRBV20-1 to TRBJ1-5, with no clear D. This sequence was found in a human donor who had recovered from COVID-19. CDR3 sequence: CSATHAGVKGNQPQHF. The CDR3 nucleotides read TGCAGTGCTACCCATGCCGGGGTTAAGGGCAATCAGCCCCAGCATTTT.